The clone carrying this T cell receptor beta chain was seen a handful of times. This sample stems from a study of response to subunit inactivated influenza vaccine. CDR1 SEHNR and CDR2 FQNEAQ come from the germline V gene (reference sequence). CDR3 length equals 15 residues. The V and J ends lost 2 bases and 2 bases respectively, with 7 bases between them. One entry per CDR3 protein results from TCRdb running MiXCR on the RT-PCR reads. The sample holds 500,000 or so distinct CDR3 sequences, 16% seen once. Sequencing was performed on CD4+ T cells sorted from PBMCs, taken around 2 years after vaccination. The chain recombines TRBV7-9 with TRBJ2-6; D unclear. The TCR was taken from a man between 45 and 75 years old who received an inactivated influenza vaccine. CDR3 residues: CASSLLSPGANVLTF. Written as DNA, the CDR3 is TGTGCCAGCAGCTTACTGTCCCCTGGGGCCAACGTCCTGACTTTC.